This entry concerns a single TCR beta chain. No antigen is known for it. Base qualities are not provided; no much larger clone lies one nucleotide away. The immunoSEQ Assay, a bias-controlled multiplex PCR, was used to amplify TCRbeta CDR3 regions from genomic DNA. As for how the authors treated the data: The number of nucleated cells in each sample was estimated by amplification of reference gene primers within the assay. Sequence reads were collapsed and filtered to measure the absolute abundance of every unique TCRbeta CDR3 rearrangement. Productive Simpson clonality was computed per sample as the square root of Simpson's diversity index over productive rearrangements. TCRdb took this table from immuneACCESS and kept in-frame rearrangements with V and J called. Such tables lack part of the clones; where checked against another copy, unresolved V genes explain under half of the gap, and the rest is unexplained. V and J calls plus clone size are reproduced from that table; the DNA served to infer D and trimming. For this sample the table gives over 150,000 clones, of which about 86% were detected only once. Of the sample, roughly 19% falls within the top ten clones.

This sample stems from a study of blood T cell repertoires in COVID-19 (dated by TCRdb to the early 2020s). With regard to the full study: Samples from collaborators originated in the United States, Italy and Spain and spanned both the acute and convalescent phases of COVID-19. The prospective study material was composed of cDNA or gDNA derived from T cells, B-cell-depleted T cells, or PBMCs. The repertoires were released in a freely available public database meant as a resource for research on the immune response to SARS-CoV-2. Where available, HLA class I and class II types were obtained from metadata supplied by the sample provider rather than from assay-based typing. Deeply sampled blood TCRbeta repertoires from subjects exposed to, actively infected with, or recovered from COVID-19 were included in the dataset. The sample metadata nearly always contained a de-identified subject ID, COVID-19 status, age in years and sex. Samples came from the ongoing ImmuneRACE study (first 160 participants) plus 1,254 subjects from 6 global collaborators. Broad study findings and their caveats: Clinical and demographic metadata were provided uncurated, with the amount varying by source and participant.

V has 3 bases trimmed and J has 6 bases trimmed; junction bases matching no gene number 2. Measured from the cysteine to the phenylalanine, the CDR3 is 13 residues long. The sequence is cut down to CDR3 DNA, 39 bases in frame from base 1. Based on the germline V gene, the CDR1 and CDR2 sequences are SGDLS and YYNGEE. Samples from volunteer blood donors who had recovered from COVID-19 were contributed by a second Seattle source. Each collaborating institution followed its own protocols to collect whole blood in K2EDTA tubes. For TCRbeta analysis, collaborator samples were shipped as frozen whole blood, as isolated PBMCs, or as DNA extracted from either sample type.

The sequence derives from a woman aged 70-85 years who had recovered from COVID-19. Sequenced input: peripheral blood. The chain links TRBV9 with TRBJ2-2; TRBD2 matches 7 bases in the middle. The nucleotide sequence is given as TGTGCCAGCAGCGCGACTAGCCCCGGGGAGCTGTTTTTT. Translated, this is CASSATSPGELFF.